This T cell receptor beta chain was observed in a study of neurological immune-mediated disorders. Synthesis of cDNA was carried out by template-switch 5'RACE. The reaction used 10-nucleotide random UMIs. The yield of each sequencing run was over 180 million TCR-beta sequences from 15-18 subjects. TCRdb processed the 5' RACE reads anew with MiXCR; each CDR3 protein has one entry. The table records about 35,000 distinct CDR3 sequences, 3% to 4% of them present only once. In its sample, this clonotype was seen many times. Its target is unknown. Germline V CDR1 and CDR2: KGHDR, SFDVKD. Trimming stripped 5 bases from V and 5 bases from J, with 11 bases between. The CDR3 loop spans 13 amino acids. Study conclusions and caveats: There were no CDR3 amino acid sequences shared by expanded clones across subjects, a result suggesting private repertoires in all groups. The level of TCR clonal expansion was highest in patients with HTLV-1-associated myelopathy and lowest in multiple sclerosis, where it fell below the level seen in healthy controls.

V and J are TRBV24-1 and TRBJ2-5; TRBD1 might be the D (5 bases). The origin of this receptor is a man aged 25 to 45 with multiple sclerosis. Sequenced material: PBMCs. CDR3 sequence (DNA): TGTGCCACCAGTGCCGCAGGGAAGGAGACCCAGTACTTC. Its translation is CATSAAGKETQYF.